This T cell receptor beta chain originates from a study of type 1 regulatory T cells. Background on the study: T-allo10 is a Tr1-enriched, alloantigen-specific CD4 T cell product made in vitro.

TCRdb independently ran MiXCR on the reads; one entry per CDR3 protein. This table holds 90,000 to 100,000 distinct CDR3 sequences, about a third found once. This clonotype was seen only a few times. The CDR3 covers 22 residues. CDR1 is SGHRS and CDR2 is YFSETQ in the germline V gene. V was pared by 4 bases and J by 0 bases, with 23 bases of the junction left unmatched. The sample comprised CD4+ T cells, either the whole sample or a sorted fraction (not recorded which). J is TRBJ2-1 and V is TRBV5-1, with 9 bases aligning to TRBD2. The sequence was obtained from a human donor in good health. CDR3 loop: CASSTSSSGPAGGRSSYNEQFF. CDR3 nucleotide sequence: TGCGCCAGCAGCACCTCATCGTCGGGCCCAGCGGGAGGTAGAAGCTCCTACAATGAGCAGTTCTTC.